The clone carrying this T cell receptor (beta chain) was counted ten times or more. Antigen unknown. With iRepertoire HTBI primers and Arm-PCR of CDR3 regions, TCR beta libraries were built. From the multiplex PCR reads, TCRdb called clonotypes with MiXCR, one entry per CDR3 protein. The sample yields hundreds of thousands of distinct CDR3 sequences, about 15% seen once. The data originate from a study of regulatory T cells in long-lasting Graves disease. V dropped 4 bases and J dropped 4 bases, with 13 bases sitting between them. Germline V gene data show CDR1 as MNHEY and CDR2 as SMNVEV (reference sequence). This CDR3 comprises 14 residues. Documented time point: newly diagnosed GD, antithyroid drugs for less than 3 months. Construction of the TCR library relied on RNA isolated from PBMCs. Findings and limits, study-wide: Persistent disease showed a preference for TRBV28, TRBJ1-2 and TRBJ2-5.

The sample also formed part of further work on T cells in Graves' hyperthyroidism and ophthalmopathy.

Sequences were derived from peripheral blood mononuclear cells (PBMCs), sampled at new diagnosis, from a patient treated with antithyroid drugs. This receptor was identified in a man aged 18 to 29 with Graves disease. The rearrangement uses TRBV27 and TRBJ1-2, with no clear D. CDR3 bases: TGTGCCAGCAGTTCAATGCCGGCGGGCTATGGCTACACCTTC. Translating gives CASSSMPAGYGYTF.